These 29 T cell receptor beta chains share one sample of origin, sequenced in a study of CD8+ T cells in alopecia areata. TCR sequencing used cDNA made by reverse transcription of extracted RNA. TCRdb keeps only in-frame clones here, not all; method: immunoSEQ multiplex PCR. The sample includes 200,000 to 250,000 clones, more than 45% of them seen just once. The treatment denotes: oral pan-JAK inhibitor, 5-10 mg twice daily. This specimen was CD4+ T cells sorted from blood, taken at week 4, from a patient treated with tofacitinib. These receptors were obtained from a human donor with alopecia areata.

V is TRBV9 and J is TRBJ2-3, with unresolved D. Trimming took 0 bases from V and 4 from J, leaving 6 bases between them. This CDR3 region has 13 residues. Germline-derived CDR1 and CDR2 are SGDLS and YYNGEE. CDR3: CASSVVPADTQYF. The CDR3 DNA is TGTGCCAGCAGCGTAGTTCCCGCAGATACGCAGTATTTT.

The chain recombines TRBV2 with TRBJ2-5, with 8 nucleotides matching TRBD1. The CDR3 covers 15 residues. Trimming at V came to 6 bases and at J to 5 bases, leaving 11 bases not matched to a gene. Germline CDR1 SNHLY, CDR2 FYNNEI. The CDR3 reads CASRPDRVVGETQYF. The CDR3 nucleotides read TGTGCCAGCAGACCGGACAGGGTAGTGGGTGAGACCCAGTACTTC.

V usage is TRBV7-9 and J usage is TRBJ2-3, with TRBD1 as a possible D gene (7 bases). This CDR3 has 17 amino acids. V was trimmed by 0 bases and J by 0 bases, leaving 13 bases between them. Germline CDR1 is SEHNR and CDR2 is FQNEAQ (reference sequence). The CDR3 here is CASSLARQGGSTDTQYF. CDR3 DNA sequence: TGTGCCAGCAGCTTAGCCCGGCAGGGGGGAAGCACAGATACGCAGTATTTT.

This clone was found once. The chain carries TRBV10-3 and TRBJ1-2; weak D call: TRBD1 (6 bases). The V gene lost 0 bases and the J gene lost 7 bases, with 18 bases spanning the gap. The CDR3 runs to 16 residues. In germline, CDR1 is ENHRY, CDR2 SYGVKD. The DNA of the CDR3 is TGTGCCATCAGTGAGTCGAGGAGAGACGAAGGGGGTGGCTACACCTTC. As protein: CAISESRRDEGGGYTF.

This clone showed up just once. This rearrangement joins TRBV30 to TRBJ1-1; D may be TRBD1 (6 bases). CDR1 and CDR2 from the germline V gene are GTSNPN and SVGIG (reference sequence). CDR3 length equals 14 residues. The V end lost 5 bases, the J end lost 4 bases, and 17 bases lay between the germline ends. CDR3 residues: CAWVLGGVVTEAFF. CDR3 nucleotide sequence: TGTGCCTGGGTTCTAGGGGGGGTGGTCACTGAAGCTTTCTTT.

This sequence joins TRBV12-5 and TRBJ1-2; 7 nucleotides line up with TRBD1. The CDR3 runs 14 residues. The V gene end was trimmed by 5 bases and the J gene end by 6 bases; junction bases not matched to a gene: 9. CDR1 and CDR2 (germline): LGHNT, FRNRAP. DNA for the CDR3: TGTGCTAGTGGTCCAAGTGGAGGGGGCGATGGCTACACCTTC. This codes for CASGPSGGGDGYTF. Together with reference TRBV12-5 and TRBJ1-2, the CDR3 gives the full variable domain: DARVTQTPRHKVTEMGQEVTMRCQPILGHNTVFWYRQTMMQGLELLAYFRNRAPLDDSGMPKDRFSAEMPDATLATLKIQPSEPRDSAVYFCASGPSGGGDGYTFGSGTRLTVV.

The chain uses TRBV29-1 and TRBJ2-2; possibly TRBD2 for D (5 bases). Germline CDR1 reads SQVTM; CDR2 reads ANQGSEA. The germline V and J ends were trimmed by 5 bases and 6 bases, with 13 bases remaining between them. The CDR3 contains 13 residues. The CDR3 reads CSVSEGFAGELFF. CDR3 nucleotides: TGCAGCGTTAGCGAGGGTTTCGCCGGGGAGCTGTTTTTT.

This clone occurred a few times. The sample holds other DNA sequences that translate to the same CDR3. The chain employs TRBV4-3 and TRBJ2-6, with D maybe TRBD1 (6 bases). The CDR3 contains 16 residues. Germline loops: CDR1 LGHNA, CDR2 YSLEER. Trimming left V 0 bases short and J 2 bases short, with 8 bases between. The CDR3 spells CASSQDAGAGANVLTF. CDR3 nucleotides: TGCGCCAGCAGCCAAGATGCAGGGGCTGGGGCCAACGTCCTGACTTTC.

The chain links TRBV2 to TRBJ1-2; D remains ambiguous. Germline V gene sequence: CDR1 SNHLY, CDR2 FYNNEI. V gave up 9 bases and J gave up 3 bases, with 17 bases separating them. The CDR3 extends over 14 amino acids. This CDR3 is CASQSDLTHYGYTF. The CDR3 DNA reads TGTGCCAGTCAATCGGACCTGACACACTATGGCTACACCTTC.

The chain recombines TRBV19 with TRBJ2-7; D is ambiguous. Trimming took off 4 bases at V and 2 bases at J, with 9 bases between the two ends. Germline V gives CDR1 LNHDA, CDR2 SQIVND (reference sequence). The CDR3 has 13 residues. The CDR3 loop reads CASSKDMTYEQYF. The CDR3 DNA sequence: TGTGCCAGTAGTAAAGACATGACCTACGAGCAGTACTTC.

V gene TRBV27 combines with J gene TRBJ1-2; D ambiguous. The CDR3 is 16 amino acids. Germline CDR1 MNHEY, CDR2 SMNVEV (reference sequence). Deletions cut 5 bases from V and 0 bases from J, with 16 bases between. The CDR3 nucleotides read TGTGCCAGCAGTCCGAGAGTCGCCAGCCCTAACTATGGCTACACCTTC. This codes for CASSPRVASPNYGYTF.

The CDR3 nucleotides are TGTGCCAGCTCTATAGATACCGCTGCCTACGAGCAGTACTTC. Encoded protein: CASSIDTAAYEQYF. The chain uses TRBV18 and TRBJ2-7; D is ambiguous. Germline V CDR1 and CDR2: KGHSH, LQKENI. The CDR3 sequence is 14 residues long. V was pared by 6 bases and J by 2 bases, with 14 bases between.

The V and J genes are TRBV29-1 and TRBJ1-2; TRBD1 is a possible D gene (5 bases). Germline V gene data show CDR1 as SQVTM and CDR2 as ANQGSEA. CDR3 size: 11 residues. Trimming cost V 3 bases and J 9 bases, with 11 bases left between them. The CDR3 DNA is TGCAGCGTTGACACAGGTCGAAGCTACACCTTC. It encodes CSVDTGRSYTF.

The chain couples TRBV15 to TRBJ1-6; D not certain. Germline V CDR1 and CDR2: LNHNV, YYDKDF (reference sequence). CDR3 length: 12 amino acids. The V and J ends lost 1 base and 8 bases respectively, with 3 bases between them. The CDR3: CATSRVDSPLHF. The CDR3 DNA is TGTGCCACCAGCAGAGTAGATTCACCCCTCCACTTT.

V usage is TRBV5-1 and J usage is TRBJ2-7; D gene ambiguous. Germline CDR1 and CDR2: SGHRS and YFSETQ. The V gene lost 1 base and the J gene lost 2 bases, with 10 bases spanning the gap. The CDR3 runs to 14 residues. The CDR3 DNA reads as TGCGCCAGCAGCTTGAGTGGAGAACCCTACGAGCAGTACTTC. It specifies CASSLSGEPYEQYF.

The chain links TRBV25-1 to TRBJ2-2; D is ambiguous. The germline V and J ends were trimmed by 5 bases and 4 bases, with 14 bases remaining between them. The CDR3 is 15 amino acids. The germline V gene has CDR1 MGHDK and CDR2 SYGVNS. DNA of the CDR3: TGTGCCAGCAGTACGACACCTGGCGGCACCGGGGAGCTGTTTTTT. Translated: CASSTTPGGTGELFF.

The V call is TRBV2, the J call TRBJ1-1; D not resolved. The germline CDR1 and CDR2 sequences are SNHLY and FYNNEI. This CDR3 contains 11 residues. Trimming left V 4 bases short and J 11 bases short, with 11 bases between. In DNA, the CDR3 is TGTGCCAGCAGTGTTTTCCCCTTGGCTTTCTTT. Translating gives CASSVFPLAFF.

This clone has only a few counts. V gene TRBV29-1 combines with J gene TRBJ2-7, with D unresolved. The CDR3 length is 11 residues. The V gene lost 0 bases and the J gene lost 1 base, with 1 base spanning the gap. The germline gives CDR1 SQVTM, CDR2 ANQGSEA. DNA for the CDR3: TGCAGCGTTGAAGAATCCTACGAGCAGTACTTC. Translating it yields CSVEESYEQYF.

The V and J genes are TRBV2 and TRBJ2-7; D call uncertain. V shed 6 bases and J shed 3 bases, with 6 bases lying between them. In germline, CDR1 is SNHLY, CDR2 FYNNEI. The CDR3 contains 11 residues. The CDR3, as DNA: TGTGCCAGCAGAGGTAACTACGAGCAGTACTTC. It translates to CASRGNYEQYF.

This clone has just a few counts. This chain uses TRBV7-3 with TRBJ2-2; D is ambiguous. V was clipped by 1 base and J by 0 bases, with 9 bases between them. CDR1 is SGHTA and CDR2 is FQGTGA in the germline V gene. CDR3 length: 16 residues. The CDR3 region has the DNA TGTGCCAGCAGCTTAAGAGCCAAATCGAACACCGGGGAGCTGTTTTTT. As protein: CASSLRAKSNTGELFF.

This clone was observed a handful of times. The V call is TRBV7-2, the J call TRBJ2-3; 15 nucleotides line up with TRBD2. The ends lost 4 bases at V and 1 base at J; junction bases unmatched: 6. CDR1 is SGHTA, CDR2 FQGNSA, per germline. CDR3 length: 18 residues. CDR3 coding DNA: TGTGCCAGCAGCTCGGGACTAGCGGGGGGCCAACGCACAGATACGCAGTATTTT. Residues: CASSSGLAGGQRTDTQYF.

Here the CDR3 DNA reads TGCAGCGTTGGGCCTCCGGACTATGGCTACACCTTC. Amino acid sequence: CSVGPPDYGYTF. The chain carries TRBV29-1 and TRBJ1-2; D call uncertain. The germline V gene encodes CDR1 SQVTM and CDR2 ANQGSEA. The CDR3 extends over 12 amino acids. Deletions cut 4 bases from V and 3 bases from J, with 9 bases between.

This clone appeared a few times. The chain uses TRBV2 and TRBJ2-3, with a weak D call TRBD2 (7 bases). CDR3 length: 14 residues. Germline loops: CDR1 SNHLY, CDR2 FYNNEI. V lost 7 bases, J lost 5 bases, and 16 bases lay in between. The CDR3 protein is CASTDRGAGDTQYF. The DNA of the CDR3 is TGTGCCAGCACCGATCGGGGGGCCGGAGATACGCAGTATTTT.

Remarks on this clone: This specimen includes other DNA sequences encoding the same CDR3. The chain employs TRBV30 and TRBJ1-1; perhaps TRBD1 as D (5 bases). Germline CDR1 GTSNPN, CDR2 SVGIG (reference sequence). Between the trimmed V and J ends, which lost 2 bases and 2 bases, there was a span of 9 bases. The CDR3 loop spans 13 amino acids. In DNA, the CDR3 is TGTGCCTGGAGTCGACAGCTAAACACTGAAGCTTTCTTT. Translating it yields CAWSRQLNTEAFF.

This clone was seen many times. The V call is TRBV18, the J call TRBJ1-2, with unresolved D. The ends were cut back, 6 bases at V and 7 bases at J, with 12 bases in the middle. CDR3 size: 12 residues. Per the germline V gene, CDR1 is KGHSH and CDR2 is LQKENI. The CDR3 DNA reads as TGTGCCAGCTCGACCGACTATAGTGGCTACACCTTC. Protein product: CASSTDYSGYTF.

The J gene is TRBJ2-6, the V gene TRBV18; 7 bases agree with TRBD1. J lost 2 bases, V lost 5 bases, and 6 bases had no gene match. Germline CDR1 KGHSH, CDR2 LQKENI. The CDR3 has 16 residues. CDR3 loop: CASSESQGAGANVLTF. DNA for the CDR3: TGTGCCAGCTCAGAATCGCAGGGGGCTGGGGCCAACGTCCTGACTTTC.

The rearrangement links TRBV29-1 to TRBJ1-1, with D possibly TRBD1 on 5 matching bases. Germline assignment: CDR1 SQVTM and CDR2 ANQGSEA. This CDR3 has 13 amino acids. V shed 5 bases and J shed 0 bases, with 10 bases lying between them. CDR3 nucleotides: TGCAGCGTTCGCAGGGTTATGAACACTGAAGCTTTCTTT. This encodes CSVRRVMNTEAFF.

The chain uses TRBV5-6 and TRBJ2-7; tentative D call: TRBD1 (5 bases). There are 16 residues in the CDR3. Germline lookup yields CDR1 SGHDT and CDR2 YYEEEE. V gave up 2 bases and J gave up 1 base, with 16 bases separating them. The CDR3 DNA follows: TGTGCCAGCAGCTTCAGGTGGCTTACAGGTTCCTACGAGCAGTACTTC. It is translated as CASSFRWLTGSYEQYF.

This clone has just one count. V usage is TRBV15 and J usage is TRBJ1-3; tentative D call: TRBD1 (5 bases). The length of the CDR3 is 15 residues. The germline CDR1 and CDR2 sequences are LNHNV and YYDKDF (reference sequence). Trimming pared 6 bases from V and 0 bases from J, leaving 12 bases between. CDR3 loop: CATRGAGRSGNTIYF. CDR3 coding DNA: TGTGCCACCAGGGGCGCGGGACGCTCTGGAAACACCATATATTTT.